This TCR beta chain was sequenced during a study of shared clonotypes between healthy human individuals. Study context: Used for every donor were three CD4 naive, three CD4 memory, two CD8 naive and one CD8 memory plate.

Data came from immunoSEQ multiplex PCR; TCRdb stores just in-frame clones and leaves some out. This sample yields about 2.4 million clones, of which over 85% are seen a single time; around 0.14% belongs to the top ten. General study points: Enrolling few donors narrowed the genetic and exposure-history diversity that was represented.

This clone was recorded a few times. The antigen is not known. Additional DNA sequences in this sample encode the identical CDR3. The sequenced sample was naive CD4+ T cells sorted from blood. Subset defined: CD45RA+ positively selected. The TCR sequence derives from a man aged 18-30 years in good health.

Written as DNA, the CDR3 is TGTGCCAGCAGTTCGGGAAATTCACCCCTCCACTTT. Amino acids: CASSSGNSPLHF. The chain carries TRBV27 and TRBJ1-6, with no clear D. The CDR3 sequence is 12 residues long. Trimming took off 4 bases at V and 7 bases at J, with 5 bases between the two ends. Per the germline V gene, CDR1 is MNHEY and CDR2 is SMNVEV (reference sequence).